This T cell receptor (beta chain) came from a study of vaccination effects on CD4 cells after COVID-19 (dated by TCRdb to between 2020 and 2023). Regarding the research as a whole: To identify antigen-specific CD4+ T cell clonotypes by their expansion, the ViraFEST assay first stimulated PBMC with viral peptide pools and then applied TCR sequencing. Cultures from other donors in the study were sequenced with the Oncomine TCR Beta short-read assay on an Illumina iSeq 100. SARS-CoV-2 spike-specific CD4+ TCR repertoires from before and after mRNA vaccination were compared in COVID-19 convalescent patients and in infection-naive vaccine recipients. Each well held roughly 2 million PBMC cultured in IMDM containing roughly 4.9% human AB serum, approximately 10 IU/ml IL-2 and gentamicin, along with about 9.3 ug/ml peptides. The full study included some 10 COVID-19 convalescent patients and a few SARS-CoV-2-naive healthy vaccine recipients. Across the study, the median time from the second dose to post-vaccine sampling was 72 days (range 14 to 241). The investigation overall reported the following: In healthy vaccine recipients, vaccine-induced clones were almost all SARS-CoV-2 mono-reactive, with only 1 of 255 cross-reactive with common cold coronaviruses. The study was limited by a small number of convalescent patients and lacked early post-infection timepoints. Clones induced by infection and clones induced by vaccination both contracted markedly at late timepoints after vaccination, which fits with T cell responses waning over time.

CDR1 and CDR2, looked up from the germline V gene, are SNHLY and FYNNEI. The CDR3, from cysteine to valine, totals 14 residues. Just the 42-base CDR3 DNA is kept, in frame starting at base 1. From V the trimming removes 7 bases and from J it removes 2 bases, while the gene matches leave 7 bases of the junction unaccounted for. The library came from the immunoSEQ multiplex PCR assay. DNA from the cultured, isolated CD4+ T cells was subjected to TCR beta CDR3 sequencing. Regarding the original processing steps: Non-productive TCR sequences were removed, reads were trimmed to the CDR3 region, and CDR3s of at least 7 amino acids were retained. The MANAFEST web app was used to identify antigen-specific clonotypes by comparing expansion in peptide wells with expansion in reference cultures. Positive clones required FDR<0.05 expansion versus reference and all other wells, odds ratio above 5, and frequency above 0.1% in two replicate wells. A clonotype was called cross-reactive if it was significantly expanded both in SARS-CoV-2 spike wells and in at least one common cold coronavirus spike condition. Levenshtein distance calculated with the stringdist R package was used to assess CDR3 similarity, and unrooted trees were constructed with ape in R 3.6.1. Imported from immuneACCESS, the table was reduced by TCRdb to in-frame sequences with V and J called. These copies leave out some clones; in studies compared against another copy, an unresolved V gene accounts for under half, and the cause of the remainder is not known. The DNA gave D and trimming, while V, J and clone size come from that table. This sample holds tens of thousands of clones; 74% were observed only once. Together, the top ten hold 2% to 2.5% of the sample.

About this clone itself: No antigen is known for it. No qualities accompany the bases; no much larger clone lies one base away.

After more than nine days of culture, CD4+ T cells were isolated with the EasySep CD4+ T cell isolation kit. Each participant received two doses of an mRNA SARS-CoV-2 vaccine, either BNT162b2 or mRNA-1273. Negative nucleocapsid antibody results before and after vaccination confirmed that the healthy vaccine recipients had no prior SARS-CoV-2 infection. Half of the culture medium was replaced with fresh IL-2-containing medium on days 3 and 7. Each peptide stimulation condition was cultured in triplicate wells unless otherwise noted. PBMC were separated from whole blood using Ficoll-Paque Plus gradient centrifugation and were then either cryopreserved at -140C or used fresh. The QIAamp micro DNA kit was used to extract genomic DNA from the cultured CD4+ T cells.

The chain was built from TRBV2 and TRBJ2-7; 8 bases in between match TRBD2. This receptor was obtained from a human donor who received a COVID-19 vaccine. The sequences come from CD4+ T cells from PBMCs cultured without peptide, collected after COVID-19 vaccination. The CDR3 corresponds to CASTGGAQAYEQYV. At the DNA level, the sequence is TGTGCCAGCACCGGGGGGGCCCAGGCCTACGAGCAGTACGTC.